Each of the 5 T cell receptor beta chains below was sequenced from the same sample in a study of blood T cell repertoires in COVID-19 (dated by TCRdb to about 2020). The method behind the library was the immunoSEQ multiplex PCR assay. TCRdb obtained this table from immuneACCESS and retained in-frame rearrangements with V and J assigned. These tables miss some clones; where compared with another copy, unresolved V genes account for less than half of the shortfall, and the remainder is unexplained. In all, the sample holds fewer than 50,000 clones, and about 84% of those were seen once. Over 12% of the sample rests with the top ten. Sequencing was done on a sample of peripheral blood. The source of these receptors is a human donor in a cohort sampled during active COVID-19.

The V call is TRBV12-3 or TRBV12-4, the J call TRBJ2-1; D unclear. This CDR3 region has 11 residues. V dropped 1 base and J dropped 10 bases, with 5 bases sitting between them. DNA of the CDR3: TGTGCCAGCAGTTTAGGGGCAGAGCAGTTCTTC. Its translation is CASSLGAEQFF.

The chain joins TRBV9 to TRBJ1-2; D might be TRBD1 (6 bases). The length of the CDR3 is 12 residues. Germline lookup yields CDR1 SGDLS and CDR2 YYNGEE. Trimming removed 1 base at V and 10 bases at J, with 11 bases between. The CDR3 nucleotides read TGTGCCAGCAGCGTAATCCAGGGGATCTACACCTTC. It encodes CASSVIQGIYTF.

The V and J genes are TRBV27 and TRBJ1-1; D remains unclear. The V and J ends lost 4 bases and 5 bases respectively, with 11 bases between them. Germline lookup yields CDR1 MNHEY and CDR2 SMNVEV (reference sequence). The CDR3 totals 13 residues. The CDR3 here is CASSSPLRTEAFF. Here the CDR3 DNA reads TGTGCCAGCAGTTCTCCCCTCAGGACTGAAGCTTTCTTT.

This clone has only a few counts. The rearrangement joins TRBV14 to TRBJ2-3; maybe TRBD1 (6 bases). The germline V gene has CDR1 SGHDN and CDR2 FVKESK. This CDR3 spans 15 amino acids. The V gene lost 4 bases and the J gene lost 4 bases, with 15 bases spanning the gap. CDR3 loop: CASSPLTQGADTQYF. For the CDR3, the DNA is TGTGCCAGCAGCCCGTTAACACAGGGAGCAGATACGCAGTATTTT.

The rearrangement links TRBV5-1 to TRBJ2-3; TRBD2 matches 13 bases. In germline, CDR1 is SGHRS, CDR2 YFSETQ. This CDR3 region has 20 residues. The trim removed 4 bases at V and 1 base at J, leaving 15 bases unmatched. The CDR3 loop is CASSLIPRTSGSSRTDTQYF. The CDR3 coding sequence is TGCGCCAGCAGCCTCATACCTCGGACTAGCGGGAGTTCTCGCACAGATACGCAGTATTTT.